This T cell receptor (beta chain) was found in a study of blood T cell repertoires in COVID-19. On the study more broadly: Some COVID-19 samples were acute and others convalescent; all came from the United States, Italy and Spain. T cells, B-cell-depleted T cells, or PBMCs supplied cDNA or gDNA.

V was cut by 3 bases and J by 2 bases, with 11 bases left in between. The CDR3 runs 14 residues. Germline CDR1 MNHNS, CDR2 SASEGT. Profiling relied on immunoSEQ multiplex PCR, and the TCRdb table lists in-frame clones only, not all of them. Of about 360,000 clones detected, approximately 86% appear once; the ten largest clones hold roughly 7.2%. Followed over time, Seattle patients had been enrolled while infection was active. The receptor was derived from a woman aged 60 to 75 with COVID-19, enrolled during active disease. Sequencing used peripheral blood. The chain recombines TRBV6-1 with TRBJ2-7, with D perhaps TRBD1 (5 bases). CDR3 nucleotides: TGTGCCAGCAGTGACAGGGCGAAGGCCTACGAGCAGTACTTC. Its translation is CASSDRAKAYEQYF.